This T cell receptor beta chain is drawn from a study of shared clonotypes between healthy human individuals. In germline, CDR1 is MNHEY, CDR2 SMNVEV (reference sequence). The CDR3 length is 13 residues. Trimming at V came to 6 bases and at J to 3 bases, leaving 2 bases not matched to a gene. Once extracted for a subset, genomic DNA was divided evenly among several immunoSEQ plates. Some clones are missing from TCRdb's copy, which holds only in-frame ones; the method was immunoSEQ multiplex PCR. The sample has about 2.2 million clones, over 85% seen once. CD45RO-negative cells were positively selected for CCR7, leaving out terminally differentiated effector memory CD45RA+ cells. With regard to this clone: No antigen is known for it.

Whole-study findings and limits: Represented diversity, genetic and exposure-history alike, was limited by few donors. The study found lower generation probabilities in non-shared clonotypes than in those shared by all four donors.

The receptor was isolated from a man between 18 and 29 years old in good health. Some clones in this sample may be carry-over from other donors' samples. The gene calls are TRBV27 and TRBJ2-7, with 10 positions matching TRBD2. Sequenced sample: naive CD8+ T cells from PBMCs. CDR3 protein: CASRSGRDYEQYF. The CDR3 DNA follows: TGTGCCAGCAGGAGCGGGAGGGACTACGAGCAGTACTTC.